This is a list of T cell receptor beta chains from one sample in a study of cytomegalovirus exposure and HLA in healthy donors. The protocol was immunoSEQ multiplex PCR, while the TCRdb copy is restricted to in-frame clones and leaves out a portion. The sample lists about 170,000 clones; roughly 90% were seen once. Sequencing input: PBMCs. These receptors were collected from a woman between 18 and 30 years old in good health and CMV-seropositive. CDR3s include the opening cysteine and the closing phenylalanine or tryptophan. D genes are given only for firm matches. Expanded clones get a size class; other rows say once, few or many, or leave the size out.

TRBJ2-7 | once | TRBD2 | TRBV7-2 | CASSLIGLAGGLSYEQYF | TGTGCCAGCAGCTTGATCGGACTAGCGGGAGGGCTCTCCTACGAGCAGTACTTC
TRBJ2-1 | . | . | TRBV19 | CASSIEVRVAKFNEQFF | TGTGCCAGTAGTATAGAGGTTCGGGTGGCTAAGTTCAATGAGCAGTTCTTC
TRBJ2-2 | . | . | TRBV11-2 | CASSLGPGTGELFF | TGTGCCAGCAGCTTAGGTCCGGGGACCGGGGAGCTGTTTTTT
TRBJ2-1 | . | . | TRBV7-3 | CASSSPGSSYNEQFF | TGTGCCAGCAGCTCCCCCGGGAGCTCCTACAATGAGCAGTTCTTC
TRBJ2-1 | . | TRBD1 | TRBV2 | CASTPFGQENEQFF | TGTGCCAGCACCCCCTTTGGACAGGAGAATGAGCAGTTCTTC
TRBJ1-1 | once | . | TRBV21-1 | CASSKGAIGQRHTEAFF | TGTGCCAGCAGCAAAGGGGCTATTGGGCAGAGACACACTGAAGCTTTCTTT
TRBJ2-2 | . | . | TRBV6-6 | CASSYAAGELFF | TGTGCCAGCAGTTACGCGGCCGGGGAGCTGTTTTTT
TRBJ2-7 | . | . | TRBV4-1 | CASSQNIRQSSLDEQYF | TGCGCCAGCAGCCAAAATATCCGACAGAGCTCCCTCGACGAGCAGTACTTC
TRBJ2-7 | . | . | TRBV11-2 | CASSLASASTYEQYF | TGTGCCAGCAGCTTAGCTTCCGCGTCCACCTACGAGCAGTACTTC
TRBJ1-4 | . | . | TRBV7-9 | CASRLGTAEKLFF | TGTGCCAGCCGCCTAGGGACTGCAGAAAAACTGTTTTTT
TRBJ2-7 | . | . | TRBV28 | CASSLVALDRAGWAYEQYF | TGTGCCAGCAGTTTAGTTGCCCTAGACCGGGCGGGGTGGGCCTACGAGCAGTACTTC
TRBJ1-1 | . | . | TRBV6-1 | CASSEHRERAFF | TGTGCCAGCAGTGAACATAGGGAGAGGGCTTTCTTT
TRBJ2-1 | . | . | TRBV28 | CASSSSGENRYNEQFF | .
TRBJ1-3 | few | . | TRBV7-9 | CAETQGNTIYF | TGTGCCGAAACGCAGGGAAACACCATATATTTT
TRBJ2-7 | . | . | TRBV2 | CASSGPGSYEQYF | TGTGCCAGCAGTGGCCCGGGGTCCTACGAGCAGTACTTC